These T cell receptor beta chains were read from a single sample in a study of T-cell memory formation after mild COVID-19. MiXCR, run by TCRdb on the 5' RACE reads, gives a single entry per CDR3 protein. The table lists more than 80,000 distinct CDR3 sequences, 15% to 20% of them singletons. The sequenced material came from PBMCs or a T cell subset sorted from them (not recorded which). The receptors were gathered from an adult woman who had mild COVID-19 (a few samples of this study predate the infection). Cell type and time point are not known. The CDR3 runs from the conserved cysteine through the conserved F or W. The D gene is left open where the match is weak. Only part of the rows carry a size: once, few, many, or a class if the clone is expanded.

TRBV5-1	TRBJ1-1	NA	once	CASSGETEAFF	TGCGCCAGCTCCGGGGAGACTGAAGCTTTCTTT
TRBV12-3/TRBV12-4	TRBJ2-2	NA	NA	CASTPLDSATGELFF	TGTGCCAGCACCCCGCTGGACAGTGCCACCGGGGAGCTGTTTTTT
TRBV20-1	TRBJ2-3	NA	NA	CSARTGTGKGRLMSDTQYF	TGCAGTGCTAGGACCGGGACCGGTAAAGGACGGTTGATGTCAGATACGCAGTATTTT
TRBV7-3	TRBJ2-3	TRBD2	few	CASSLAGGATSTDTQYF	TGTGCCAGCAGCCTAGCGGGGGGGGCCACTAGCACAGATACGCAGTATTTT
TRBV10-1	TRBJ2-2	NA	NA	CASSEETGTGELFF	TGCGCCAGCAGTGAGGAGACGGGCACCGGGGAGCTGTTTTTT
TRBV5-1	TRBJ2-2	TRBD1	few	CASSLAGGRELFF	TGCGCCAGCAGCTTGGCAGGGGGCCGGGAGCTGTTTTTT
TRBV11-2	TRBJ2-1	NA	NA	CASSPSPSNEQFF	TGTGCCAGCAGCCCATCTCCGAGTAATGAGCAGTTCTTC
TRBV20-1	TRBJ1-1	TRBD1	NA	CSAHPTGTGVNTEAFF	TGCAGTGCTCACCCTACCGGGACAGGGGTGAACACTGAAGCTTTCTTT
TRBV12-3/TRBV12-4	TRBJ2-3	NA	NA	CASSLTGVADTQYF	TGTGCCAGCAGTTTAACGGGAGTGGCAGATACGCAGTATTTT
TRBV5-5	TRBJ2-3	NA	NA	CASSPTSSDTQYF	TGTGCCAGCAGCCCAACTAGTTCAGATACGCAGTATTTT
TRBV5-5	TRBJ2-2	TRBD1	NA	CASESFLGDRAYGGAGELFF	TGTGCCAGCGAATCGTTTTTAGGGGACAGGGCCTATGGGGGTGCCGGGGAGCTGTTTTTT
TRBV4-2	TRBJ1-5	NA	NA	CASSQQGDYNQPQHF	TGTGCCAGCAGCCAACAGGGAGACTATAATCAGCCCCAGCATTTT
TRBV6-5	TRBJ2-7	NA	few	CASSYLGRKFYEQYF	TGTGCCAGCAGTTACCTGGGACGGAAGTTCTACGAGCAGTACTTC
TRBV7-3	TRBJ2-2	NA	few	CASSLGFTGELFF	TGTGCCAGCAGCTTAGGTTTCACCGGGGAGCTGTTTTTT
TRBV6-2/TRBV6-3	TRBJ2-1	NA	many	CASSYLLAPLGVSYNEQFF	TGTGCCAGCAGTTACCTACTAGCACCCTTGGGGGTTTCCTACAATGAGCAGTTCTTC
TRBV28	TRBJ2-6	TRBD1	few	CASSFRDSAVPGANVLTF	TGTGCCAGCAGTTTCCGGGACAGTGCTGTTCCTGGGGCCAACGTCCTGACTTTC
TRBV7-8	TRBJ2-7	NA	NA	CASSLEGGYEQYF	TGTGCCAGCAGCTTAGAGGGGGGCTACGAGCAGTACTTC
TRBV12-3/TRBV12-4	TRBJ2-7	TRBD1	NA	CASSLIRQGRTYEQYF	TGTGCCAGCAGCCTAATTAGACAGGGAAGGACCTACGAGCAGTACTTC
TRBV4-3	TRBJ2-6	NA	many	CASSPWGQGSSGANVLTF	TGCGCCAGCAGCCCATGGGGGCAGGGGAGCTCTGGGGCCAACGTCCTGACTTTC
TRBV27	TRBJ2-1	NA	NA	CASSFGTFNNEQFF	TGTGCCAGCAGTTTCGGGACTTTTAACAATGAGCAGTTCTTC